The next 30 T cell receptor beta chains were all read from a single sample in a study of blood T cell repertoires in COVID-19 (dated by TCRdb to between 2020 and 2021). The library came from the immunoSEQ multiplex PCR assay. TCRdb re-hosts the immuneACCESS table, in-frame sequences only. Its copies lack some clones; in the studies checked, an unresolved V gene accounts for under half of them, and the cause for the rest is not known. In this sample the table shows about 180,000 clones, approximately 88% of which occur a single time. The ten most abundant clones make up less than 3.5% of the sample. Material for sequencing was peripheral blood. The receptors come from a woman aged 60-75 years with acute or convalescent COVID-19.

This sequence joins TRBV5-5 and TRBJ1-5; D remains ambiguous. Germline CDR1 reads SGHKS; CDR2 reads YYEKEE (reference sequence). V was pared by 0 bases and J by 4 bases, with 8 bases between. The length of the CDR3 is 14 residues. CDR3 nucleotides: TGTGCCAGCAGCTTGGGCGGGCGGAATCAGCCCCAGCATTTT. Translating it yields CASSLGGRNQPQHF.

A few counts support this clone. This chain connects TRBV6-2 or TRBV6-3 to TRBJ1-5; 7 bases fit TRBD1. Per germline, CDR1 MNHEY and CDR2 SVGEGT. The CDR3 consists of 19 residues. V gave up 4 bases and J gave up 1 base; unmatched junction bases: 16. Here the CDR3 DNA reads TGTGCCAGCAGTTTCCCGCAAAAGGGGGCGACAGGGAGCAATCAGCCCCAGCATTTT. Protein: CASSFPQKGATGSNQPQHF.

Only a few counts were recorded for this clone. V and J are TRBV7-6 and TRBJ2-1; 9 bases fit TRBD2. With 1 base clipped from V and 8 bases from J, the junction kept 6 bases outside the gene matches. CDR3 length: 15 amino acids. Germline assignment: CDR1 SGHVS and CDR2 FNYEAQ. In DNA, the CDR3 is TGTGCCAGCAGCTTAGATGGCGGGGGGGCCTATGAGCAGTTCTTC. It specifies CASSLDGGGAYEQFF.

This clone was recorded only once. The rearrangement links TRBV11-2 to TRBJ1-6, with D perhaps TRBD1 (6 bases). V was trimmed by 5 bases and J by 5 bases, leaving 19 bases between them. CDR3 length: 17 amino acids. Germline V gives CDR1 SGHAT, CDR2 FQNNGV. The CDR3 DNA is TGTGCCAGCAGCCGGAAAGGGGGTGGGAGAGATAATTCACCCCTCCACTTT. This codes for CASSRKGGGRDNSPLHF.

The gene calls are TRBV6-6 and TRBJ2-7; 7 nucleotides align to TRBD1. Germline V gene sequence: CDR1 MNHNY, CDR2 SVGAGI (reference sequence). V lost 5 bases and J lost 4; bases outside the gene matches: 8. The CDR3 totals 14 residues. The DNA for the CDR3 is TGTGCCAGCAGTGACCGGGACAGAGGGTACGAGCAGTACTTC. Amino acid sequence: CASSDRDRGYEQYF.

The CDR3 region is CASSLGTGRETQYF. The CDR3, as DNA: TGTGCCAGTAGTTTGGGGACAGGGCGGGAGACCCAGTACTTC. V usage is TRBV19 and J usage is TRBJ2-5; the match to TRBD1 covers 9 bases. V gave up 5 bases and J gave up 5 bases; unmatched junction bases: 6. Germline assignment: CDR1 LNHDA and CDR2 SQIVND (reference sequence). This CDR3 has 14 amino acids.

In DNA, the CDR3 is TGTGCCAGCAGGTTCGGCCGGAGGCCTAATGAAAAACTGTTTTTT. Its protein product is CASRFGRRPNEKLFF. The chain carries TRBV11-2 and TRBJ1-4; no clear D. The CDR3 has 15 residues. Germline V CDR1 and CDR2: SGHAT, FQNNGV. V dropped 6 bases and J dropped 3 bases, with 14 bases sitting between them.

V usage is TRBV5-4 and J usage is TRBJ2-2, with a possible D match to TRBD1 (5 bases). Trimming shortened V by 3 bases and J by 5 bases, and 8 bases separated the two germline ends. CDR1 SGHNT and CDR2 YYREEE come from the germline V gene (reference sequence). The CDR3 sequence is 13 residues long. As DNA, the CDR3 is TGTGCCAGCAGCTCAGACAGAACCGGGGAGCTGTTTTTT. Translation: CASSSDRTGELFF.

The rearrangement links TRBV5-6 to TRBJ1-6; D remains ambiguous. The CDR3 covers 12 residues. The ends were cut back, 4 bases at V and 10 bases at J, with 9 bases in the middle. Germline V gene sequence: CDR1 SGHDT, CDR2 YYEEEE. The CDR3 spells CASSLNESPLHF. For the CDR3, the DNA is TGTGCCAGCAGCCTGAATGAGTCACCCCTCCACTTT.

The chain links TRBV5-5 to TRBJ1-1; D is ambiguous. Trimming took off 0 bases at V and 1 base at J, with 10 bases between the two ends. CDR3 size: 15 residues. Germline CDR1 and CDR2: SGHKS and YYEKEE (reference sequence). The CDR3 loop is CASSLVGSGNTEAFF. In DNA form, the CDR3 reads TGTGCCAGCAGCTTGGTTGGTTCCGGGAACACTGAAGCTTTCTTT.

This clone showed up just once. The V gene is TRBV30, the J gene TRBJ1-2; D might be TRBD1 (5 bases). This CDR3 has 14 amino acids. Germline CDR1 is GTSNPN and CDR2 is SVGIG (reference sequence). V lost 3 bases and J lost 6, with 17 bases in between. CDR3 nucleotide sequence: TGTGCCTGGAGGCCGGGGATTCGGGGGGATGGCTACACCTTC. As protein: CAWRPGIRGDGYTF.

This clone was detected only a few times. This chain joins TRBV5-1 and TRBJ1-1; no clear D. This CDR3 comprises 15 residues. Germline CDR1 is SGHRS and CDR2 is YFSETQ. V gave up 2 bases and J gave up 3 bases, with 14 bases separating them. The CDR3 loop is CASSFSPGGDTEAFF. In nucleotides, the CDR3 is TGCGCCAGCAGCTTCTCCCCGGGAGGTGACACTGAAGCTTTCTTT.

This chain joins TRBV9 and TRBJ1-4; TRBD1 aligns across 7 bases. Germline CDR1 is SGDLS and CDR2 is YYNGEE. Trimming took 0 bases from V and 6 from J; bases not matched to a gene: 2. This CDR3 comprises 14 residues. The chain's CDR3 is CASSVAGGHEKLFF. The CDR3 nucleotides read TGTGCCAGCAGCGTAGCAGGGGGTCATGAAAAACTGTTTTTT.

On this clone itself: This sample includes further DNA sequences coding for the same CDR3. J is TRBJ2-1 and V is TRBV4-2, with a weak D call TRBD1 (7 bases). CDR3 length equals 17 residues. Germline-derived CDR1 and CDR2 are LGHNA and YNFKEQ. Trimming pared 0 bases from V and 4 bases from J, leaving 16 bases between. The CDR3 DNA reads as TGTGCCAGCAGCCAAGAGGCAGGGGGGCGGATTTACAATGAGCAGTTCTTC. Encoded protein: CASSQEAGGRIYNEQFF.

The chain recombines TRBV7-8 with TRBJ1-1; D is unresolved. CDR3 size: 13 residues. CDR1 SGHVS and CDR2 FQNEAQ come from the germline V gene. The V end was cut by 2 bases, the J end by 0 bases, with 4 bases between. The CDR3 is CASSLSLNTEAFF. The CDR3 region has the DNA TGTGCCAGCAGCTTAAGCCTGAACACTGAAGCTTTCTTT.

The CDR3 here is CASSPDSLSYEQYF. The CDR3 DNA reads TGTGCCAGCAGCCCCGACAGCCTTTCCTACGAGCAGTACTTC. The chain joins TRBV11-3 to TRBJ2-7; D perhaps matches TRBD1 (5 bases). The CDR3 runs to 14 residues. The V and J ends lost 5 bases and 1 base respectively, with 12 bases between them. Germline lookup yields CDR1 SGHNT and CDR2 YENEEA.

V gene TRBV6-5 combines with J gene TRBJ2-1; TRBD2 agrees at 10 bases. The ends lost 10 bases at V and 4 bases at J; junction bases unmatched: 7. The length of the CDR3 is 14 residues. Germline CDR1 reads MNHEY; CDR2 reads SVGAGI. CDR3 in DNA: TGTGCCACCCAGCGGGGGGGGTCTTACAATGAGCAGTTCTTC. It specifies CATQRGGSYNEQFF.

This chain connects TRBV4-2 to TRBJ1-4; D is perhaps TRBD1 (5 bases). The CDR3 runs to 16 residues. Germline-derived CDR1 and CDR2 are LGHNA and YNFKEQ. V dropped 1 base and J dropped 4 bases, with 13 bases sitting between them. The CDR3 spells CASSQGDGGINEKLFF. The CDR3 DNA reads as TGTGCCAGCAGCCAAGGGGACGGAGGGATTAATGAAAAACTGTTTTTT.

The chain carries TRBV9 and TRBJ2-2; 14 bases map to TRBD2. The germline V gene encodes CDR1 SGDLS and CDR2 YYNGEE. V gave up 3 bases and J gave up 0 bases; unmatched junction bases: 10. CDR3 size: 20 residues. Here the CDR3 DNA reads TGTGCCAGCAGCGCAAGAGGGACTAGCGGGGGCCAAACGAACACCGGGGAGCTGTTTTTT. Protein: CASSARGTSGGQTNTGELFF.

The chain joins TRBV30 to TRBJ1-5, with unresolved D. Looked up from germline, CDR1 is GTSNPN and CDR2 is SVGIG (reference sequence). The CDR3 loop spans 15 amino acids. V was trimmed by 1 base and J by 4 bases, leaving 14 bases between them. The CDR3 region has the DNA TGTGCCTGGAGTGGATTCGGCGGTCTAAATCAGCCCCAGCATTTT. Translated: CAWSGFGGLNQPQHF.

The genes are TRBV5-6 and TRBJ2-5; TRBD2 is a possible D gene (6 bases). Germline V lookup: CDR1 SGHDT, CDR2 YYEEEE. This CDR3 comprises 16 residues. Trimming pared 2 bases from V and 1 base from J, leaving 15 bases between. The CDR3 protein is CASSLGWTGGQETQYF. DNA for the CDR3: TGTGCCAGCAGCTTAGGATGGACCGGGGGCCAAGAGACCCAGTACTTC.

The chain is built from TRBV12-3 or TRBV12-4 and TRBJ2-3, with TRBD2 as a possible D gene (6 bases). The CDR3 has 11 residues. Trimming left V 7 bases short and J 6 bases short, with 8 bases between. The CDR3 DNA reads TGTGCCAGCACTGGGGGGGATACGCAGTATTTT. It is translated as CASTGGDTQYF.

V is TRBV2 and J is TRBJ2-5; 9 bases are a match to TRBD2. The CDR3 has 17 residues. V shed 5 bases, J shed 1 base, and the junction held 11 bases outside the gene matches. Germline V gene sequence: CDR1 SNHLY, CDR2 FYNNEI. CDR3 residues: CASSSSGRKTGQETQYF. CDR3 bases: TGTGCCAGCAGTTCAAGCGGGAGGAAGACGGGCCAAGAGACCCAGTACTTC.

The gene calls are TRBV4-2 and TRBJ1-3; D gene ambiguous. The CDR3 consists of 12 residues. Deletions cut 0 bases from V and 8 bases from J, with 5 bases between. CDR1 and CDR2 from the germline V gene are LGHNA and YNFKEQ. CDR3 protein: CASSQEQYTIYF. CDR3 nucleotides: TGTGCCAGCAGCCAAGAACAGTACACCATATATTTT.

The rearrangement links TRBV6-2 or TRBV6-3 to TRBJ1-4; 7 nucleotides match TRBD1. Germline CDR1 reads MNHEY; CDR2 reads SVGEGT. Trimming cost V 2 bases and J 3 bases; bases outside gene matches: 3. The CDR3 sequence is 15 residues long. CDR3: CASSYERGPNEKLFF. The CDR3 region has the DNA TGTGCCAGCAGTTACGAAAGGGGGCCTAATGAAAAACTGTTTTTT.

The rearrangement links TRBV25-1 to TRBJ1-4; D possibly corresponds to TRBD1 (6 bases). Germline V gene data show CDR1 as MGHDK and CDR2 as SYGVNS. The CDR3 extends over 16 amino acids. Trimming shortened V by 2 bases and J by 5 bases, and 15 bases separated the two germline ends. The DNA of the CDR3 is TGTGCCAGCAGTGAAAGCGCGGACAGCAAAAATGAAAAACTGTTTTTT. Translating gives CASSESADSKNEKLFF.

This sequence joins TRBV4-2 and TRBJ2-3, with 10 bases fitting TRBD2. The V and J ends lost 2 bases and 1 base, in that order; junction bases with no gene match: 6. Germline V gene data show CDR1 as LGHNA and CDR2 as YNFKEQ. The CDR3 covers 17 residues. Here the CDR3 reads CASSQRGGTSGTDTQYF. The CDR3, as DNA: TGTGCCAGCAGCCAACGGGGCGGGACTAGCGGCACAGATACGCAGTATTTT.

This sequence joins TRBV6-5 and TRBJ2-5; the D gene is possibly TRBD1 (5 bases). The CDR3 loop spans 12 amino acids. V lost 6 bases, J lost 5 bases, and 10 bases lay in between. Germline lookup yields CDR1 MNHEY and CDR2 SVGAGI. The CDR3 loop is CASSARVETQYF. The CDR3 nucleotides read TGTGCCAGCAGCGCCAGGGTTGAGACCCAGTACTTC.

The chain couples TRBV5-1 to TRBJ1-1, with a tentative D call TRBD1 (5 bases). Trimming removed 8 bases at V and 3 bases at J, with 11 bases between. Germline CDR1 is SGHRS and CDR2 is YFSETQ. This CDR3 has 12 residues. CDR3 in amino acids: CASGRGDTEAFF. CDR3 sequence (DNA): TGCGCCAGTGGACGGGGGGACACTGAAGCTTTCTTT. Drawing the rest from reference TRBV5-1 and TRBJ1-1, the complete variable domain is KAGVTQTPRYLIKTRGQQVTLSCSPISGHRSVSWYQQTPGQGLQFLFEYFSETQRNKGNFPGRFSGRQFSNSRSEMNVSTLELGDSALYLCASGRGDTEAFFGQGTRLTVV.

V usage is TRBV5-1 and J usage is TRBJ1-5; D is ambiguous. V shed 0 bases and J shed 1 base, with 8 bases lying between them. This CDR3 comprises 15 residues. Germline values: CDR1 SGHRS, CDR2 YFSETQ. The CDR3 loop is CASSLGLTSNQPQHF. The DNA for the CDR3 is TGCGCCAGCAGCTTGGGACTCACGAGCAATCAGCCCCAGCATTTT.